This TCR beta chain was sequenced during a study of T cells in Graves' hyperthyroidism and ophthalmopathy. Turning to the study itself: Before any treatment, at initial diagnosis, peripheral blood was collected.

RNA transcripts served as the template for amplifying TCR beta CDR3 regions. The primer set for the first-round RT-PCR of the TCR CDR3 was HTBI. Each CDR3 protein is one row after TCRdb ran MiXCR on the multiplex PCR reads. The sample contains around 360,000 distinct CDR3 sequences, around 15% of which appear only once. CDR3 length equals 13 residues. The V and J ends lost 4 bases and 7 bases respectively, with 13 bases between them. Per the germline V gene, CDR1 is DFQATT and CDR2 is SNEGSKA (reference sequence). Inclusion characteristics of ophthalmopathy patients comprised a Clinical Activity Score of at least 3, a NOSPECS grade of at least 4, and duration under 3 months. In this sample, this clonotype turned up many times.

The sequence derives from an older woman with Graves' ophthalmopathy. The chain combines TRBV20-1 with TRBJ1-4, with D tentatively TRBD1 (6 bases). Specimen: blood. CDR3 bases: TGCAGTGCTACTGGACAGTCCTTTGAAAAACTGTTTTTT. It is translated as CSATGQSFEKLFF.